This T cell receptor beta chain originates from a study of blood T cell repertoires in COVID-19. At the level of the study: The samples span acute and convalescent COVID-19 from the United States, Italy and Spain.

This clone was picked up one time. Cohorts were determined from participant-reported clinical history. Produced via immunoSEQ multiplex PCR; TCRdb's table is partial and in-frame only. In the table there are hundreds of thousands of clones, around 88% of which are singletons. The CDR3 totals 12 residues. The V end lost 4 bases, the J end lost 7 bases, and 11 bases lay between the germline ends. CDR1 and CDR2 (germline): SGHAT, FQNNGV. This chain joins TRBV11-2 and TRBJ2-7; the D gene is possibly TRBD2 (6 bases). Sequenced material: PBMCs or T cells enriched from blood (not recorded which). The clonotype originates from a woman between 45 and 65 years old with acute COVID-19. The CDR3 loop reads CASSSLAGEQYF. The CDR3 coding sequence is TGTGCCAGCAGCTCCCTTGCGGGAGAGCAGTACTTC.